Following are 29 T cell receptor beta chains from one sample sequenced in a study of CD4+ T cells in melanoma. Assay: immunoSEQ multiplex PCR; the TCRdb copy retains only in-frame clones and omits some. There are 11,000 or so clones in the sample; about three fifths occur only once, and roughly 9.6% lies in the top ten. The sequencing sample was made of cells from a culture (not recorded whether cultured in vitro). These receptor sequences come from a human donor with melanoma.

The chain uses TRBV30 and TRBJ2-7, with a weak D call TRBD2 (5 bases). Per germline, CDR1 GTSNPN and CDR2 SVGIG (reference sequence). The CDR3 is 12 residues long. V was shortened by 4 bases and J by 2 bases, with 9 bases between the two germline ends. The CDR3 nucleotides read TGTGCCTGGACTCGAGGGCCCTACGAGCAGTACTTC. This codes for CAWTRGPYEQYF.

The V call is TRBV2, the J call TRBJ2-5; 7 nucleotides line up with TRBD2. The CDR3 length is 15 residues. Germline lookup yields CDR1 SNHLY and CDR2 FYNNEI. V gave up 3 bases and J gave up 5 bases; unmatched junction bases: 9. The CDR3 loop reads CASSEVGTNLETQYF. The CDR3 nucleotides read TGTGCCAGCAGTGAGGTCGGGACTAACCTGGAGACCCAGTACTTC.

The chain recombines TRBV11-2 with TRBJ1-1; TRBD1 is a possible D gene (6 bases). The CDR3 sequence is 16 residues long. The V end was cut by 6 bases, the J end by 1 base, with 18 bases between. CDR1 and CDR2 from the germline V gene are SGHAT and FQNNGV. Here the CDR3 reads CASSLQFGQKNTEAFF. CDR3 coding DNA: TGTGCCAGCAGTTTACAATTCGGACAGAAGAACACTGAAGCTTTCTTT.

The J gene is TRBJ2-3, the V gene TRBV10-2, with 7 bases matching TRBD2. CDR1 and CDR2 from the germline V gene are WSHSY and SAAADI. This CDR3 has 15 amino acids. Trimming removed 7 bases from V and 6 bases from J; junction bases left unmatched: 13. CDR3 region: CASNAGTGEGDTQYF. CDR3 DNA: TGCGCCAGCAACGCGGGTACGGGGGAGGGGGATACGCAGTATTTT.

V is TRBV18 and J is TRBJ1-2, with 8 positions matching TRBD1. The germline gives CDR1 KGHSH, CDR2 LQKENI. Losses at the gene ends were 3 bases for V and 4 bases for J; bases not matched to a gene: 7. This CDR3 comprises 15 residues. The CDR3 nucleotides are TGTGCCAGCTCACCTTCGACAGGGGTGGGCTATGGCTACACCTTC. It yields the protein CASSPSTGVGYGYTF.

This sequence joins TRBV5-1 and TRBJ2-5, with no clear D. CDR3 length: 14 amino acids. Trimming shortened V by 0 bases and J by 1 base, and 7 bases separated the two germline ends. Per germline, CDR1 SGHRS and CDR2 YFSETQ. CDR3 sequence (DNA): TGCGCCAGCAGCTTGGCCCAGATCCAAGAGACCCAGTACTTC. It is translated as CASSLAQIQETQYF.

This clone was counted a few times. This rearrangement joins TRBV25-1 to TRBJ2-7, with no clear D. CDR1 MGHDK and CDR2 SYGVNS come from the germline V gene. The CDR3 is 11 amino acids. Trimming took 4 bases from V and 7 from J, leaving 8 bases between them. The CDR3 is CASSVEWEQYF. CDR3 DNA sequence: TGTGCCAGCAGTGTCGAATGGGAGCAGTACTTC.

This clone was observed a handful of times. The chain links TRBV29-1 to TRBJ2-2; D is undetermined. Trimming shortened V by 4 bases and J by 4 bases, and 7 bases separated the two germline ends. Germline V lookup: CDR1 SQVTM, CDR2 ANQGSEA. The CDR3 runs 12 residues. The CDR3 DNA follows: TGCAGCGTTGGGCCAGGCACCGGGGAGCTGTTTTTT. This sequence encodes CSVGPGTGELFF.

Note on this clone: Within the sample, other DNA sequences also encode this same CDR3. This chain links TRBV7-2 with TRBJ1-1; the D is unclear. V lost 5 bases and J 5 bases, leaving 18 bases between the germline ends. Germline V lookup: CDR1 SGHTA, CDR2 FQGNSA. This CDR3 contains 15 residues. CDR3: CASSPGAAGRTEAFF. The CDR3 DNA follows: TGTGCCAGCAGCCCCGGTGCAGCGGGGAGGACTGAAGCTTTCTTT. The variable domain in full, with the rest retrieved from reference TRBV7-2 and TRBJ1-1, is GAGVSQSPSNKVTEKGKDVELRCDPISGHTALYWYRQSLGQGLEFLIYFQGNSAPDKSGLPSDRFSAERTGGSVSTLTIQRTQQEDSAVYLCASSPGAAGRTEAFFGQGTRLTVV.

The rearrangement joins TRBV5-4 to TRBJ2-3; 7 nucleotides align to TRBD2. Looked up from germline, CDR1 is SGHNT and CDR2 is YYREEE (reference sequence). CDR3 size: 13 residues. V was clipped by 6 bases and J by 5 bases; unmatched bases: 6. Here the CDR3 DNA reads TGTGCCAGCAATGGGAGGGGCGGAGATACGCAGTATTTT. Encoded protein: CASNGRGGDTQYF.

This clone was observed a few times. The chain joins TRBV7-3 to TRBJ2-3; unclear D gene. This CDR3 has 13 amino acids. The germline gives CDR1 SGHTA, CDR2 FQGTGA. Trimming took 5 bases from V and 2 from J, leaving 8 bases between them. CDR3 DNA sequence: TGTGCCAGCAGCCTAAGAAACACAGATACGCAGTATTTT. This codes for CASSLRNTDTQYF.

This clone is large by share. J is TRBJ2-7 and V is TRBV6-1; possibly TRBD1 for D (5 bases). Germline V lookup: CDR1 MNHNS, CDR2 SASEGT. V was pared by 5 bases and J by 4 bases, with 12 bases between. The CDR3 has 13 amino acids. The CDR3 loop reads CASSSGRQYEQYF. Written as DNA, the CDR3 is TGTGCCAGCAGTTCAGGGCGTCAGTACGAGCAGTACTTC.

This chain links TRBV6-6 with TRBJ2-2; D call uncertain. The germline V gene has CDR1 MNHNY and CDR2 SVGAGI (reference sequence). V was cut by 5 bases and J by 6 bases, with 10 bases left in between. The length of the CDR3 is 13 residues. The CDR3 reads CASSPSRSGELFF. CDR3 bases: TGTGCCAGCAGTCCGAGTCGGTCCGGGGAGCTGTTTTTT.

The genes are TRBV28 and TRBJ1-4, with 9 bases matching TRBD1. Germline V gives CDR1 MDHEN, CDR2 SYDVKM. Trimming took 3 bases from V and 6 from J; bases not matched to a gene: 8. The CDR3 is 16 residues long. DNA of the CDR3: TGTGCCAGCAGTTTGAGTCCCGGGACAGGGTATGAAAAACTGTTTTTT. It translates to CASSLSPGTGYEKLFF.

Here the CDR3 reads CASSETKPSLRNEQFF. The CDR3 coding sequence is TGCGCCAGCAGTGAGACTAAGCCGAGCCTCCGCAATGAGCAGTTCTTC. The chain is built from TRBV10-2 and TRBJ2-1; D gene unclear. Per germline, CDR1 WSHSY and CDR2 SAAADI. V gave up 2 bases and J gave up 6 bases, with 17 bases separating them. The CDR3 runs 16 residues.

In DNA form, the CDR3 reads TGTGCCAGCATTAAGTCCTGGGGGCAAGAGACCCAGTACTTC. It is translated as CASIKSWGQETQYF. The rearrangement links TRBV5-8 to TRBJ2-5; D assignment may be TRBD1 or TRBD2 (5 bases each). CDR1 is SGHTS and CDR2 is YDEGEE in the germline V gene. V lost 6 bases, J lost 2 bases, and 14 bases lay in between. The CDR3 sequence is 14 residues long.

The CDR3 coding sequence is TGTGCCACCAGCAGAGCTGGGTATGGCTACACCTTC. Its translation: CATSRAGYGYTF. The gene calls are TRBV15 and TRBJ1-2; D ambiguous. The CDR3 spans 12 residues. V was trimmed by 1 base and J by 5 bases, leaving 5 bases between them. The germline V gene has CDR1 LNHNV and CDR2 YYDKDF (reference sequence).

V gene TRBV5-4 combines with J gene TRBJ1-2; no reliable D call. CDR3 size: 14 residues. From germline, CDR1 is SGHNT and CDR2 YYREEE (reference sequence). The V end lost 1 base, the J end lost 2 bases, and 9 bases lay between the germline ends. DNA of the CDR3: TGTGCCAGCAGCTTGCGAGGGTACAACTATGGCTACACCTTC. It specifies CASSLRGYNYGYTF. The whole variable domain, remainder taken from reference TRBV5-4 and TRBJ1-2, is ETGVTQSPTHLIKTRGQQVTLRCSSQSGHNTVSWYQQALGQGPQFIFQYYREEENGRGNFPPRFSGLQFPNYSSELNVNALELDDSALYLCASSLRGYNYGYTFGSGTRLTVV.

V is TRBV18 and J is TRBJ2-3, with a weak D call TRBD2 (5 bases). The CDR3 runs 16 residues. Germline CDR1 KGHSH, CDR2 LQKENI. Trimming left V 2 bases short and J 7 bases short, with 19 bases between. The CDR3 sequence is CASSPEGFGVSNTQYF. The CDR3 bases are TGTGCCAGCTCACCAGAGGGATTTGGGGTCTCGAATACGCAGTATTTT.

This clone was counted a few times. The rearrangement uses TRBV7-3 and TRBJ2-5; the match to TRBD2 covers 9 bases. This CDR3 spans 15 amino acids. Germline CDR1 and CDR2: SGHTA and FQGTGA. With 5 bases clipped from V and 4 bases from J, the junction kept 8 bases outside the gene matches. As DNA, the CDR3 is TGTGCCAGCAGCGCCAATAGCGGGGGCCGAGAGACCCAGTACTTC. This codes for CASSANSGGRETQYF.

The rearrangement joins TRBV6-5 to TRBJ1-2; unclear D gene. The germline V gene encodes CDR1 MNHEY and CDR2 SVGAGI. Trimming pared 0 bases from V and 8 bases from J, leaving 13 bases between. The CDR3 runs to 14 residues. The CDR3 here is CASSYSGSGGGYTF. Here the CDR3 DNA reads TGTGCCAGCAGTTACTCAGGGTCAGGCGGCGGCTACACCTTC.

The chain couples TRBV9 to TRBJ2-5, with D perhaps matching TRBD2 (6 bases). Trimming stripped 3 bases from V and 7 bases from J, with 7 bases between. The CDR3 has 11 amino acids. CDR1 and CDR2 (germline): SGDLS, YYNGEE. In DNA, the CDR3 is TGTGCCAGCAGCGGGAGGGGGACCCAGTACTTC. This sequence encodes CASSGRGTQYF.

This clone was observed a few times. The chain joins TRBV19 to TRBJ1-5, with 9 bases that match TRBD1. This CDR3 spans 14 amino acids. In germline, CDR1 is LNHDA, CDR2 SQIVND (reference sequence). V was clipped by 5 bases and J by 7 bases; unmatched bases: 6. CDR3 protein: CASSVGTGRQPQHF. CDR3 in DNA: TGTGCCAGTAGTGTCGGGACAGGGAGACAGCCCCAGCATTTT.

J is TRBJ2-1 and V is TRBV18; TRBD1 aligns across 10 bases. Looked up from germline, CDR1 is KGHSH and CDR2 is LQKENI. The CDR3 sequence is 15 residues long. With 8 bases clipped from V and 0 bases from J, the junction kept 4 bases outside the gene matches. For the CDR3, the DNA is TGTGCCAGCCGGGGACAGGGGAGCTCCTACAATGAGCAGTTCTTC. As protein: CASRGQGSSYNEQFF.

This clone was detected a few times. This chain uses TRBV29-1 with TRBJ1-2; D unclear. Per germline, CDR1 SQVTM and CDR2 ANQGSEA. The length of the CDR3 is 9 residues. V dropped 4 bases and J dropped 5 bases, with 2 bases sitting between them. CDR3 loop: CSVGYGYTF. CDR3 coding DNA: TGCAGCGTTGGGTATGGCTACACCTTC.

The V gene is TRBV19, the J gene TRBJ2-7; 9 bases are a match to TRBD1. CDR1 is LNHDA and CDR2 is SQIVND in the germline V gene (reference sequence). CDR3 length: 15 amino acids. After removal of 3 bases from V and 1 base from J, the junction contained 4 bases not matched to a gene. The CDR3 DNA follows: TGTGCCAGTAGTATGGTGGGACAGGGATCCTACGAGCAGTACTTC. This gives the protein CASSMVGQGSYEQYF.

The chain carries TRBV5-1 and TRBJ2-5; no definite D call. Trimming took off 0 bases at V and 0 bases at J, with 12 bases between the two ends. CDR1 is SGHRS, CDR2 YFSETQ, per germline. This CDR3 comprises 16 residues. The CDR3 bases are TGCGCCAGCAGCTTGGGGTCCCTCAAGTACCAAGAGACCCAGTACTTC. Residues: CASSLGSLKYQETQYF.

The chain links TRBV7-6 to TRBJ2-7; D is possibly TRBD1 (5 bases). There are 15 residues in the CDR3. CDR1 SGHVS and CDR2 FNYEAQ come from the germline V gene. V was cut by 0 bases and J by 2 bases, with 11 bases left in between. CDR3 coding DNA: TGTGCCAGCAGCTTAGCGGCAGGGAACCCCTACGAGCAGTACTTC. It translates to CASSLAAGNPYEQYF.

This clone was recorded a few times. The chain has TRBV13 and TRBJ1-2; tentative D call: TRBD1 (6 bases). The germline CDR1 and CDR2 sequences are PRHDT and FYEKMQ (reference sequence). V dropped 4 bases and J dropped 5 bases, with 14 bases sitting between them. This CDR3 has 14 amino acids. CDR3 protein: CASSSLTGRYGYTF. The CDR3 DNA follows: TGTGCCAGCAGCTCCTTGACAGGCAGATATGGCTACACCTTC.